The 9 T cell receptor beta chains below come from one sample, sequenced in a study of T cell repertoires in cytomegalovirus infection. The antigens these receptors bind are not known. Using its own MiXCR run on the reads, TCRdb lists one record per CDR3 protein. The table includes over 55,000 distinct CDR3 sequences, just over 20% detected once. This specimen was CD8+ T cells from cultured PBMCs, taken from culture after CMV antigen stimulation. These receptor sequences come from a human donor in good health (CMV status not recorded). Some clones in this sample may be carry-over from other donors' samples.

The rearrangement links TRBV20-1 to TRBJ2-1, with TRBD2 identical over 10 bases. J was trimmed by 3 bases and V by 6 bases; bases with no gene match: 17. This CDR3 has 18 amino acids. Germline V gene data show CDR1 as DFQATT and CDR2 as SNEGSKA (reference sequence). CDR3 sequence: CSAYSLTSGSTLYNEQFF. The DNA for the CDR3 is TGCAGTGCCTACTCCTTGACTAGCGGGTCAACACTCTACAATGAGCAGTTCTTC.

V usage is TRBV11-2 and J usage is TRBJ1-1, with 8 positions matching TRBD1. CDR3 length: 14 residues. The germline gives CDR1 SGHAT, CDR2 FQNNGV. After removal of 5 bases from V and 5 bases from J, the junction contained 7 bases not matched to a gene. The CDR3 nucleotides read TGTGCCAGCAGCGGACAGGGAAAGCTGACTGAAGCTTTCTTT. It is translated as CASSGQGKLTEAFF. The full variable domain, its missing parts supplied by reference TRBV11-2 and TRBJ1-1, is EAGVAQSPRYKIIEKRQSVAFWCNPISGHATLYWYQQILGQGPKLLIQFQNNGVVDDSQLPKDRFSAERLKGVDSTLKIQPAKLEDSAVYLCASSGQGKLTEAFFGQGTRLTVV.

The chain uses TRBV12-3 or TRBV12-4 and TRBJ1-3; D is perhaps TRBD1 (5 bases). V was cut by 6 bases and J by 4 bases, with 13 bases left in between. There are 14 residues in the CDR3. CDR3 protein: CASSLLGRGNTIYF. The CDR3 DNA follows: TGTGCCAGCAGCCTCCTGGGGCGCGGAAACACCATATATTTT.

In its sample, this clonotype was seen many times. The chain is built from TRBV6-1 and TRBJ1-2; 9 bases align to TRBD1. Looked up from germline, CDR1 is MNHNS and CDR2 is SASEGT. V shed 1 base and J 1 base; nucleotides not matched to a gene: 4. The CDR3 runs 16 residues. The CDR3 loop is CASSEGRTGVNYGYTF. The CDR3 DNA follows: TGTGCCAGCAGTGAAGGGAGGACAGGGGTTAACTATGGCTACACCTTC.

This clonotype has just a few counts. The chain combines TRBV29-1 with TRBJ2-5; 13 nucleotides match TRBD2. From germline, CDR1 is SQVTM and CDR2 ANQGSEA. Trimming cost V 3 bases and J 5 bases; bases outside gene matches: 9. This CDR3 comprises 16 residues. In DNA form, the CDR3 reads TGCAGCGTTGACGGGACTAGCGGGGCTTATTTGGAGACCCAGTACTTC. Translating it yields CSVDGTSGAYLETQYF.

The rearrangement links TRBV7-6 to TRBJ2-1; TRBD1 matches 7 bases. The CDR3 extends over 14 amino acids. Germline values: CDR1 SGHVS, CDR2 FNYEAQ. After removal of 4 bases from V and 12 bases from J, the junction contained 12 bases not matched to a gene. The CDR3 DNA reads TGTGCCAGCAGCTCGGGACAGACCTCTACAAGGCAGTTCTTC. This sequence encodes CASSSGQTSTRQFF. The entire variable domain, with the rest obtained from reference TRBV7-6 and TRBJ2-1, is as follows: GAGVSQSPRYKVTKRGQDVALRCDPISGHVSLYWYRQALGQGPEFLTYFNYEAQQDKSGLPNDRFSAERPEGSISTLTIQRTEQRDSAMYRCASSSGQTSTRQFFGPGTRLTVL.

This clonotype turned up a few times. The gene calls are TRBV6-5 and TRBJ2-2; perhaps TRBD2 as D (5 bases). Germline CDR1 MNHEY, CDR2 SVGAGI. The CDR3 sequence is 14 residues long. V lost 6 bases to trimming and J lost 7 bases, with 15 bases between them. CDR3 residues: CASSETPGIGELFF. The CDR3 region has the DNA TGTGCCAGCAGCGAAACGCCGGGGATCGGGGAGCTGTTTTTT.

This clonotype has more than one count but fewer than ten. This chain uses TRBV7-2 with TRBJ2-1, with 10 bases identical to TRBD1. The CDR3 is 16 residues long. The V segment lost 2 bases and the J segment 10 bases; nucleotides outside the gene matches: 11. From germline, CDR1 is SGHTA and CDR2 FQGNSA. The CDR3 region is CASSLSGQGRLNEQFF. CDR3 bases: TGTGCCAGCAGCTTATCGGGACAGGGGCGACTGAACGAGCAGTTCTTC. Supplemented by reference TRBV7-2 and TRBJ2-1, the full variable domain reads GAGVSQSPSNKVTEKGKDVELRCDPISGHTALYWYRQSLGQGLEFLIYFQGNSAPDKSGLPSDRFSAERTGGSVSTLTIQRTQQEDSAVYLCASSLSGQGRLNEQFFGPGTRLTVL.

In its sample, this clonotype was seen a few times. The chain uses TRBV7-7 and TRBJ2-5; 8 bases align to TRBD2. From germline, CDR1 is SSHAT and CDR2 FNYEAQ (reference sequence). The CDR3 sequence is 15 residues long. The J segment lost 1 base and the V segment lost 1 base, leaving 2 bases of the junction unmatched. This chain's CDR3 is CASSLGAGGQETQYF. The CDR3 DNA sequence: TGTGCCAGCAGCTTAGGCGCGGGGGGCCAAGAGACCCAGTACTTC.